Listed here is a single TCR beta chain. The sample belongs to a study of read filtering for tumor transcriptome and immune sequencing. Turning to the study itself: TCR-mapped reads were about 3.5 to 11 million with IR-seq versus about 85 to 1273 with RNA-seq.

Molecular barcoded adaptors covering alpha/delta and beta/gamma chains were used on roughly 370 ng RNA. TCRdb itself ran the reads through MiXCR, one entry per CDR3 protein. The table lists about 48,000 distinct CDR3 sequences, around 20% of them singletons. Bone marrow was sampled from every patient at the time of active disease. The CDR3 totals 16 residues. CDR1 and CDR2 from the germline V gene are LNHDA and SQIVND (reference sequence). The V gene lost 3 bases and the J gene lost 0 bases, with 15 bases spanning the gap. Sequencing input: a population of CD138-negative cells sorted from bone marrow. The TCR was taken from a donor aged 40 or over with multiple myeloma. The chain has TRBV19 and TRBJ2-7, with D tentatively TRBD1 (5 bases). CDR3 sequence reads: CASSIGPGLTSYEQYF. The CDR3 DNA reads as TGTGCCAGTAGTATCGGCCCAGGGTTGACCTCCTACGAGCAGTACTTC.